This TCR beta chain was found in a study of graft-versus-host responses after intestinal transplantation. Study results and caveats: Peak circulating GvH clone levels were associated with early post-transplant HvG declines.

Sequenced by immunoSEQ multiplex PCR; TCRdb stores in-frame clones only, minus some. The sample shows more than 95,000 clones, 80% to 95% of them seen only once. This clone showed up just once. Its matching antigen is unknown. The CDR3 length is 16 residues. V trimming: 0 bases; J trimming: 3 bases; junction bases outside the gene matches: 7. Germline V gene data show CDR1 as LGHNA and CDR2 as YNFKEQ. The chain links TRBV4-2 to TRBJ2-7, with TRBD1 matching 8 bases. Sequenced here: unstimulated CD4+ T cells sorted from spleen or lymph node cells, sampled before intestinal transplant. The TCR comes from a human donor who received an intestinal transplant. The CDR3 DNA sequence: TGTGCCAGCAGCCAAGAAGGGGGACAGGTTGGCTACGAGCAGTACTTC. Its protein product is CASSQEGGQVGYEQYF.